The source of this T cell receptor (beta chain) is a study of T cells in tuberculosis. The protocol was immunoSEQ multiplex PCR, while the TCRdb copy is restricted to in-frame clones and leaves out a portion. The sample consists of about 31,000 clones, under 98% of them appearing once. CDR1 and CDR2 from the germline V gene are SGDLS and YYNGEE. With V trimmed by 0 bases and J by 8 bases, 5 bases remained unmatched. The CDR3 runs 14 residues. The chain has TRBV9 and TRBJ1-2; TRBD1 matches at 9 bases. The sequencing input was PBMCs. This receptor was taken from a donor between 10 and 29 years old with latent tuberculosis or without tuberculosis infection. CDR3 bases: TGTGCCAGCAGCGTAGGGACAGGGGCAGGGGGCTACACCTTC. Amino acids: CASSVGTGAGGYTF.